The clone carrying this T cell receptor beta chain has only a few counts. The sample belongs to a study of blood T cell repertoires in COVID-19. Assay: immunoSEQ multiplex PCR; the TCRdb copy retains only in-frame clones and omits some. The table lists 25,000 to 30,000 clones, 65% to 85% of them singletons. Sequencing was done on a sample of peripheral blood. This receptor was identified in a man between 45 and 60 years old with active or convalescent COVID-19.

The CDR3 loop is CASSRSGTVTGELFF. In DNA, the CDR3 is TGTGCCAGCAGCCGGTCCGGGACAGTCACCGGGGAGCTGTTTTTT. The gene calls are TRBV28 and TRBJ2-2, with 7 positions matching TRBD1. This CDR3 is built from 15 residues. Germline CDR1 and CDR2: MDHEN and SYDVKM. V shed 6 bases, J shed 4 bases, and the junction held 8 bases outside the gene matches.